These T cell receptor beta chains were read from a single sample in a study of T cell responses to AZD1222 COVID-19 vaccine. Data came from immunoSEQ multiplex PCR; TCRdb stores just in-frame clones and leaves some out. This repertoire shows around 140,000 clones, 85% to 95% found once; its top ten account for around 5.9%. The sample consisted of peripheral blood, taken on day 0 of AZD1222 vaccination. These receptors all stem from an adult in good health. Each CDR3 is given with its conserved first and last residue. The order of the fields is V gene, D gene, J gene, clone size, CDR3 DNA, CDR3 protein. D genes are given only for firm matches. Some rows mark clone size as missing; the rest say once, few, many or name a class of expanded clone.

>TRBV5-4|NA|TRBJ2-2|NA
TGTGCCAGCAGCTCCGGCCTTTTGGAGGGCCCCGGGGAGCTGTTTTTT
CASSSGLLEGPGELFF
>TRBV7-6|TRBD2|TRBJ2-1|NA
TGTGCCAGCAGCTCCCGGCCAGCGGGAGGGGGGCATGAGCAGTTCTTC
CASSSRPAGGGHEQFF
>TRBV6-1|TRBD1|TRBJ2-7|NA
TGTGCCAGCAGTGATGGGACAGACGAGCAGTACTTC
CASSDGTDEQYF
>TRBV5-1|NA|TRBJ2-1|NA
TGCGCCAGCAGCTTGGCGGACTACATCTACAATGAGCAGTTCTTC
CASSLADYIYNEQFF
>TRBV3-1/TRBV3-2|NA|TRBJ2-1|few
TGTGCCAGCAAACGTTCCCAAGACTACAATGAGCAGTTCTTC
CASKRSQDYNEQFF
>TRBV5-4|TRBD1|TRBJ1-2|once
TGTGCCAGCAGCTTCTGGGGGGACAGTCCCCTGGGAGGCTACACCTTC
CASSFWGDSPLGGYTF
>TRBV7-8|NA|TRBJ1-6|NA
TGTGCCAGCAGCTTGGGAGGGGTTGGCTCACCCCTCCACTTT
CASSLGGVGSPLHF
>TRBV7-3|TRBD1|TRBJ1-2|NA
TGTGCCAGCAGCGCCGACAGGGGGGATGGCTACACCTTC
CASSADRGDGYTF
>TRBV5-8|NA|TRBJ2-1|NA
TGTGCCAGCAGCTTGCGGTCGGGAAGCTACAATGAGCAGTTCTTC
CASSLRSGSYNEQFF
>TRBV5-1|TRBD1|TRBJ2-5|NA
TGCGCCAGCAGCTTTAGCACAGGGGCTGGAGAGACCCAGTACTTC
CASSFSTGAGETQYF
>TRBV5-1|NA|TRBJ2-1|NA
TGCGCCAGCAGCTTGGAGCAAACACTAACGGAGCAGTTCTTC
CASSLEQTLTEQFF
>TRBV11-2|NA|TRBJ1-1|NA
TGTGCCAGCAGCTTATTCGATTCGAACACTGAAGCTTTCTTT
CASSLFDSNTEAFF
>TRBV19|TRBD1|TRBJ1-4|NA
TGTGCCAGTAGTACCGGGACAGTTAATGAAAAACTGTTTTTT
CASSTGTVNEKLFF
>TRBV19|NA|TRBJ1-4|NA
TGTGCCAGTAGGGAACACGTATGGCAGTACAATGAAAAACTGTTTTTT
CASREHVWQYNEKLFF
>TRBV24-1|TRBD2|TRBJ2-3|NA
TGTGCCACCAGTAGTCTGGGGGGGGATACGCAGTATTTT
CATSSLGGDTQYF
>TRBV4-3|NA|TRBJ1-1|NA
TGCGCCAGCAGCCAAGCGTTAGGGGTCCTGAACACTGAAGCTTTCTTT
CASSQALGVLNTEAFF
>TRBV25-1|NA|TRBJ2-3|NA
TGTGCCAGCACCCGGGATGGCACAGATACGCAGTATTTT
CASTRDGTDTQYF
>TRBV20-1|NA|TRBJ1-1|NA
TGCAGTGCCCCGCTTGGCAGTAAAGCTTTCTTT
CSAPLGSKAFF
>TRBV4-3|NA|TRBJ1-5|once
TGCGCCAGCAGCCAAGGGCTGATGGACCTTCAGCCCCAGCATTTT
CASSQGLMDLQPQHF
>TRBV2|NA|TRBJ2-7|NA
TGTGCCAGCAGTGAAGCACGGGACGAGCAGTACTTC
CASSEARDEQYF
>TRBV28|NA|TRBJ1-1|NA
TGTGCCAGCAGATCGGGGACTGAAGCTTTCTTT
CASRSGTEAFF
>TRBV9|TRBD1|TRBJ1-5|NA
TGTGCCAGCAGCGTAGGGGACAGGGGCAATCAGCCCCAGCATTTT
CASSVGDRGNQPQHF
>TRBV12-3/TRBV12-4|NA|TRBJ1-1|NA
TGTGCCAGCAGTCAGGGGTTTGAAGCTTTCTTT
CASSQGFEAFF
>TRBV7-2|TRBD1|TRBJ1-4|NA
TGTGCCAGCAGCAGTCTACCGGGACAGCCTAATGAAAAACTGTTTTTT
CASSSLPGQPNEKLFF
>TRBV3-1/TRBV3-2|NA|TRBJ1-2|NA
TGTGCCAGCAGCCAAAGCGAGTATGGCTACACCTTC
CASSQSEYGYTF
>TRBV9|NA|TRBJ2-2|NA
TGTGCCAGCATGTACAGGGAAAGTGGCGGGGAGCTGTTTTTT
CASMYRESGGELFF
>TRBV6-5|NA|TRBJ1-4|NA
TGTGCCAGCAGTAGCGAAAAACTGTTTTTT
CASSSEKLFF
>TRBV9|TRBD2|TRBJ2-5|NA
TGTGCCAGCAGCGTAGGCGTTAGCGGGCGTGGTGGGTACCAAGAGACCCAGTACTTC
CASSVGVSGRGGYQETQYF
>TRBV5-4|NA|TRBJ2-2|NA
TGTGCCAGCAGCTTGGGCCGCACGTCGAACACCGGGGAGCTGTTTTTT
CASSLGRTSNTGELFF
>TRBV5-1|NA|TRBJ1-1|NA
TGCGCCAGCAGCTTGAACCAGGGCACTGAAGCTTTCTTT
CASSLNQGTEAFF
>TRBV7-8|NA|TRBJ1-6|NA
TGTGCCAGCAGCTCGCGCCAGCATTCACCCCTCCACTTT
CASSSRQHSPLHF
>TRBV7-8|NA|TRBJ2-7|once
TGTGCCAGCAGCTTCGGAGGGAGTTCCTACGAGCAGTACTTC
CASSFGGSSYEQYF
>TRBV18|TRBD1|TRBJ1-2|once
TGTGCCAGCTCACCCCGGGGCAGGGGGCTGGACTATGGCTACACCTTC
CASSPRGRGLDYGYTF
>TRBV18|TRBD2|TRBJ2-2|NA
TGTGCCAGCTCACCATGGCTAGCGGGAGCCGCGAACACCGGGGAGCTGTTTTTT
CASSPWLAGAANTGELFF
>TRBV7-2|TRBD2|TRBJ2-1|NA
TGTGCCAGCAGCTTACGTTGGGGAGAGGGACTAGCGGGAGGCAATGAGCAGTTCTTC
CASSLRWGEGLAGGNEQFF
>TRBV27|TRBD2|TRBJ2-1|NA
TGTGCCAGCAGTGGCGAAACGGCCCTACTGACTAGCGGGAGTACAAATGAGCAGTTCTTC
CASSGETALLTSGSTNEQFF
>TRBV15|NA|TRBJ2-5|NA
TGTGCCACCAGCAGAGATCTCTGGGTAGGAACAGCCCAACAAGAGACCCAGTACTTC
CATSRDLWVGTAQQETQYF
>TRBV27|NA|TRBJ1-4|NA
TGTGCCAGCAGTAACGACCTACAGGGCGCTAATGAAAAACTGTTTTTT
CASSNDLQGANEKLFF
>TRBV28|TRBD1|TRBJ2-1|NA
TGTGCCAGCAGTTTAGGGGACAGGGCGGATGAGCAGTTCTTC
CASSLGDRADEQFF
>TRBV30|NA|TRBJ2-2|NA
TGTGCCTGGACTTCAGCTAACACCGGGGAGCTGTTTTTT
CAWTSANTGELFF
>TRBV5-4|NA|TRBJ2-3|once
TGTGCCAGCAGCCAACGATTGGGGGACCATACGCAGTATTTT
CASSQRLGDHTQYF
>TRBV7-8|NA|TRBJ2-3|NA
TGTGCCAGCAGCTGGATGATCGGGCCCGAGTTCGCAGATACGCAGTATTTT
CASSWMIGPEFADTQYF
>TRBV5-6|TRBD1|TRBJ1-4|NA
TGTGCCAGCAGCTTGGTGGGGACAGGGGATGAAAAACTGTTTTTT
CASSLVGTGDEKLFF
>TRBV9|NA|TRBJ1-1|NA
TGTGCCAGCAGCGCCGGGACGGGTGCTATCTCCTTTGAAGCTTTCTTT
CASSAGTGAISFEAFF
>TRBV27|TRBD1|TRBJ1-6|NA
TGTGCCAGCAGCCAGGGACAGGCGAGCTCCTATAATTCACCCCTCCACTTT
CASSQGQASSYNSPLHF
>TRBV20-1|NA|TRBJ1-2|once
TGCAGTGCTCTACGCGAACAGGGTAACACCTTC
CSALREQGNTF
>TRBV4-1|NA|TRBJ2-2|NA
TGCGCCAGCAGCAGGGTGATGGGGGAGCTGTTTTTT
CASSRVMGELFF
>TRBV18|NA|TRBJ1-5|NA
TGTGCCAGCTCACCACAGAGCAATCAGCCCCAGCATTTT
CASSPQSNQPQHF
>TRBV28|NA|TRBJ2-4|NA
TGTGCCAGCAGGTCCGGGGTGCCAAACATTCAGTACTTC
CASRSGVPNIQYF
>TRBV27|TRBD1|TRBJ2-3|NA
TGTGCCAGCAGTTTACAGGGGGCCAGGACAGATACGCAGTATTTT
CASSLQGARTDTQYF
>TRBV18|NA|TRBJ1-4|NA
TGTGCCAGCTCACCACCGAGTACCGAAAAACTGTTTTTT
CASSPPSTEKLFF
>TRBV9|NA|TRBJ1-3|NA
TGTGCCAGCAGCTCCCGGGGACTGTCTGGAAACACCATATATTTT
CASSSRGLSGNTIYF
>TRBV6-2/TRBV6-3|NA|TRBJ1-2|NA
TGTGCCAGCAGCAGGACATTAGACTATGGCTACACCTTC
CASSRTLDYGYTF
>TRBV6-1|NA|TRBJ1-5|NA
TGTGCCAGCAGTGAGGTGGGGCCCGGATATCAGCCCCAGCATTTT
CASSEVGPGYQPQHF
>TRBV19|TRBD1|TRBJ1-2|NA
TGTGCCAGTATAGACAGGGAAAGAGTCTATGGCTACACCTTC
CASIDRERVYGYTF
>TRBV5-6|TRBD1|TRBJ1-1|NA
TGTGCCAGCAGCTTCCGGACAGGGATTACTGAAGCTTTCTTT
CASSFRTGITEAFF
>TRBV6-5|NA|TRBJ1-5|NA
TGTGCCAGCAGTTTTGGACGGGATCAGCCCCAGCATTTT
CASSFGRDQPQHF
>TRBV19|NA|TRBJ2-5|NA
TGTGCCAGCTCTATAGGGGGGAGAGAGACCCAGTACTTC
CASSIGGRETQYF
>TRBV5-4|NA|TRBJ2-7|NA
TGTGCCAGCAGCCACCGGGACGACTCCTACGAGCAGTACTTC
CASSHRDDSYEQYF
>TRBV20-1|TRBD1|TRBJ2-7|NA
TGCAGTGCTAGTGGGGGACAGGGGGTGACCTACGAGCAGTACTTC
CSASGGQGVTYEQYF